Each of the 14 T cell receptor beta chains below was sequenced from the same sample in a study of control samples from healthy donors and cancer patients. The repertoire was sequenced with immunoSEQ multiplex PCR; TCRdb's copy has only in-frame clones and lacks some. Here the sample spans roughly 80,000 clones, about nine tenths being singletons. The sequenced sample was blood. The receptors shown here come from a man aged 50-60 years in good health.

The V and J genes are TRBV27 and TRBJ2-3; perhaps D is TRBD1 or TRBD2 (5 bases each). The V gene lost 3 bases and the J gene lost 9 bases, with 19 bases spanning the gap. The CDR3 has 15 residues. Per germline, CDR1 MNHEY and CDR2 SMNVEV (reference sequence). This CDR3 is CASSFGQTGISTQYF. CDR3 in DNA: TGTGCCAGCAGTTTCGGACAAACCGGGATCTCGACGCAGTATTTT.

The V gene is TRBV5-1, the J gene TRBJ1-2, with 8 bases that match TRBD1. The CDR3 totals 15 residues. The V gene's germline CDR1 is SGHRS and CDR2 YFSETQ. Unmatched junction bases numbered 4, after V lost 1 base and J lost 2 bases. CDR3 DNA: TGCGCCAGCAGCTTGATACAGGGGGGGAACTATGGCTACACCTTC. Amino acid sequence: CASSLIQGGNYGYTF.

This chain uses TRBV4-1 with TRBJ2-1; 8 bases fit TRBD2. From germline, CDR1 is MGHRA and CDR2 YSYEKL. With 1 base clipped from V and 9 bases from J, the junction kept 5 bases outside the gene matches. The length of the CDR3 is 14 residues. The CDR3 bases are TGCGCCAGCAGCCAAGCGGGACTAGTCAGTGAGCAGTTCTTC. This codes for CASSQAGLVSEQFF.

This rearrangement joins TRBV6-5 to TRBJ1-3; possible D gene TRBD1, 5 bases. The length of the CDR3 is 14 residues. Germline V gene lookup returns CDR1 MNHEY and CDR2 SVGAGI. Trimming shortened V by 8 bases and J by 3 bases, and 14 bases separated the two germline ends. Written as DNA, the CDR3 is TGTGCCAGCGACGGGACGACGCGTGGAAACACCATATATTTT. It yields the protein CASDGTTRGNTIYF.

The V and J genes are TRBV5-1 and TRBJ1-2; the D gene is possibly TRBD1 (6 bases). V lost 0 bases, J lost 2 bases, and 8 bases lay in between. The CDR3 runs 14 residues. Germline values: CDR1 SGHRS, CDR2 YFSETQ. CDR3 amino acids: CASSLGGQNYGYTF. As DNA, the CDR3 is TGCGCCAGCAGCTTGGGAGGACAGAACTATGGCTACACCTTC.

The chain carries TRBV7-9 and TRBJ2-3, with 11 bases matching TRBD2. The CDR3 is 16 amino acids. J was trimmed by 2 bases and V by 4 bases; bases with no gene match: 5. Germline CDR1 reads SEHNR; CDR2 reads FQNEAQ (reference sequence). The CDR3 here is CASSSTGLAATDTQYF. In nucleotides, the CDR3 is TGTGCCAGCAGCTCAACGGGACTAGCGGCCACAGATACGCAGTATTTT.

V usage is TRBV12-3 or TRBV12-4 and J usage is TRBJ1-6; D remains ambiguous. Trimming left V 5 bases short and J 8 bases short, with 10 bases between. This CDR3 contains 13 residues. Here the CDR3 reads CASSPNSYSPLHF. CDR3 bases: TGTGCCAGCAGTCCCAATTCTTATTCACCCCTCCACTTT.

The chain combines TRBV29-1 with TRBJ2-7; tentative D call: TRBD1 (6 bases). The CDR3 loop spans 11 amino acids. The V gene's germline CDR1 is SQVTM and CDR2 ANQGSEA. The V end lost 6 bases, the J end lost 4 bases, and 10 bases lay between the germline ends. The chain's CDR3 is CSVSQGYEQYF. The CDR3 coding sequence is TGCAGCGTGTCACAGGGTTACGAGCAGTACTTC.

The CDR3 DNA reads as TGTGCCAGCAGCTCCCGGGGGCTCTACAATGAGCAGTTCTTC. This codes for CASSSRGLYNEQFF. The genes are TRBV13 and TRBJ2-1; TRBD1 or TRBD2 may be the D gene (6 bases each). This CDR3 is built from 14 residues. V was clipped by 4 bases and J by 3 bases, with 10 bases between them. Per germline, CDR1 PRHDT and CDR2 FYEKMQ (reference sequence).

This clone appeared a single time. The chain carries TRBV27 and TRBJ1-2; weak D call: TRBD1 (5 bases). Trimming pared 1 base from V and 6 bases from J, leaving 15 bases between. Germline V lookup: CDR1 MNHEY, CDR2 SMNVEV (reference sequence). The CDR3 sequence is 15 residues long. CDR3 protein: CASSLFFRDRDGYTF. CDR3 nucleotides: TGTGCCAGCAGTTTATTCTTCAGGGATAGGGATGGCTACACCTTC.

This clone occurred once. The chain is built from TRBV6-1 and TRBJ1-5; D unresolved. CDR1 is MNHNS and CDR2 is SASEGT in the germline V gene. Between the trimmed V and J ends, which lost 1 base and 2 bases, there was a span of 6 bases. The CDR3 runs 14 residues. As DNA, the CDR3 is TGTGCCAGCAGTGAAGTGGTAGGCAATCAGCCCCAGCATTTT. This gives the protein CASSEVVGNQPQHF.

V gene TRBV12-5 combines with J gene TRBJ2-5; 7 nucleotides agree with TRBD1. Losses at the gene ends were 6 bases for V and 2 bases for J; bases not matched to a gene: 6. CDR1 LGHNT and CDR2 FRNRAP come from the germline V gene. CDR3 length: 14 amino acids. The CDR3 protein is CASGYGQVQETQYF. In nucleotides, the CDR3 is TGTGCTAGTGGCTACGGACAGGTACAAGAGACCCAGTACTTC.

The count of this clone is one. V usage is TRBV6-5 and J usage is TRBJ2-3; a possible D gene is TRBD2 (6 bases). Germline CDR1 is MNHEY and CDR2 is SVGAGI. Between the trimmed V and J ends, which lost 4 bases and 10 bases, there was a span of 9 bases. The length of the CDR3 is 11 residues. This CDR3 reads CASSFGGAQYF. CDR3 in DNA: TGTGCCAGCAGTTTTGGCGGGGCGCAGTATTTT.

The V gene is TRBV5-4, the J gene TRBJ1-3; tentatively, D is TRBD1 (5 bases). The germline CDR1 and CDR2 sequences are SGHNT and YYREEE (reference sequence). The CDR3 covers 17 residues. V shed 3 bases and J shed 0 bases, with 16 bases lying between them. CDR3 region: CASSWGGSSPSGNTIYF. The CDR3 nucleotides are TGTGCCAGCAGCTGGGGGGGGAGTTCCCCCTCTGGAAACACCATATATTTT.